Listed below are T cell receptor beta chains from one sample, sequenced in a study of T cell repertoires in cytomegalovirus infection. Their specific antigens are unknown. TCRdb itself ran the reads through MiXCR, one entry per CDR3 protein. The table lists 300,000 to 400,000 distinct CDR3 sequences, 25% to 30% of them singletons. The sequencing used cultured PBMCs, collected from culture after CMV antigen stimulation. The receptor source for this set is a human donor in good health (CMV status not recorded). Some clones in this sample may be carry-over from other donors' samples. The CDR3 runs from the conserved cysteine through the conserved F or W. Each record gives: V gene, clone size, J gene, D gene, CDR3 protein, CDR3 DNA. The D gene is left open where the match is weak. Only some rows state a clone size, as once, few, many or a class for expanded clones.

TRBV7-3	many	TRBJ1-5	.	CASSVRGFLGNQPQHF	TGTGCCAGCAGCGTCCGGGGATTCCTCGGCAATCAGCCCCAGCATTTT
TRBV12-3/TRBV12-4	many	TRBJ2-7	.	CASTRGDYEQYF	TGTGCCAGCACCCGTGGTGACTACGAGCAGTACTTC
TRBV7-6	few	TRBJ1-2	TRBD1	CASSSPGQAYGYTF	TGTGCCAGCAGCTCACCGGGACAGGCATATGGCTACACCTTC
TRBV6-2/TRBV6-3	.	TRBJ2-7	.	CASSYLSNSYEQYF	TGTGCCAGCAGTTACTTATCCAACTCCTACGAGCAGTACTTC
TRBV2	.	TRBJ2-1	TRBD2	CASSSGGTYNEQFF	TGTGCCAGCAGTAGCGGGGGGACCTACAATGAGCAGTTCTTC
TRBV19	few	TRBJ2-6	.	CASSSLAGANVLTF	TGTGCCAGTAGTTCGCTAGCCGGGGCCAACGTCCTGACTTTC
TRBV4-2	many	TRBJ1-6	.	CASRLRAGDDSNSPLHF	TGTGCCAGCAGACTCAGGGCAGGGGATGATAGTAATTCACCCCTCCACTTT
TRBV19	.	TRBJ2-5	.	CASSPSAGGAATQYF	TGTGCCAGTAGCCCCTCGGCAGGCGGGGCGGCGACCCAGTACTTC
TRBV7-3	.	TRBJ2-4	TRBD1	CASSTGQGDIQYF	TGTGCCAGCAGCACGGGACAGGGGGACATTCAGTACTTC
TRBV7-9	few	TRBJ2-7	TRBD2	CASSFSGSKDEQYF	TGTGCCAGCAGCTTTAGCGGGAGTAAGGACGAGCAGTACTTC
TRBV12-3/TRBV12-4	.	TRBJ1-1	.	CASSPLGTQNTEAFF	TGTGCCAGCAGTCCCCTAGGGACACAGAACACTGAAGCTTTCTTT
TRBV19	.	TRBJ1-4	.	CASRKGEKLFF	TGTGCCAGTAGAAAAGGGGAAAAACTGTTTTTT
TRBV5-6	.	TRBJ2-3	TRBD1	CASSLLGQGWEDTQYF	TGTGCCAGCAGCTTATTGGGACAGGGTTGGGAAGATACGCAGTATTTT
TRBV7-8	many	TRBJ1-4	.	CASSRQATNEKLFF	TGTGCCAGCAGCCGACAAGCAACTAATGAAAAACTGTTTTTT
TRBV19	.	TRBJ2-5	TRBD1	CASNDRVQQTQYF	TGTGCCAGTAACGACAGGGTTCAACAGACCCAGTACTTC
TRBV9	.	TRBJ1-1	.	CASSVGGVNTEAFF	TGTGCCAGCAGCGTCGGGGGGGTTAACACTGAAGCTTTCTTT
TRBV18	.	TRBJ1-3	.	CASSPTVARESGNTIYF	TGTGCCAGCTCACCAACTGTGGCAAGGGAGTCTGGAAACACCATATATTTT
TRBV15	.	TRBJ1-2	.	CATSREARMVGYTF	TGTGCCACCAGCAGAGAGGCTCGGATGGTTGGCTACACCTTC
TRBV4-1	.	TRBJ1-1	TRBD1	CASSHGTGGTEAFF	TGCGCCAGCAGCCACGGGACAGGAGGAACTGAAGCTTTCTTT
TRBV30	few	TRBJ2-1	.	CAWSEVVGEQFF	TGTGCCTGGAGTGAAGTAGTGGGTGAGCAGTTCTTC
TRBV6-5	few	TRBJ2-3	.	CASSATGTDTQYF	TGTGCCAGCAGTGCGACGGGCACAGATACGCAGTATTTT
TRBV25-1	few	TRBJ1-1	TRBD1	CASSEDRGSTEAFF	TGTGCCAGCAGTGAAGACAGGGGGTCCACTGAAGCTTTCTTT
TRBV19	few	TRBJ1-1	.	CASTRGIDTEAFF	TGTGCCAGTACCAGGGGTATTGACACTGAAGCTTTCTTT